This T cell receptor beta chain appears in the sequencing data of a study of breast tumors, draining lymph nodes, adjacent tissues. Study observations and caveats: Findings are consistent with lymph node origin and intratumoral expansion of most tumor T cells. Tumor TCR diversity was below lymph nodes but above nontumor tissue.

Note on this clonotype: Its antigen is not known. A much bigger clone sits one base away, suggesting this may be a read error.

The V segment lost 0 bases and the J segment 6 bases; nucleotides outside the gene matches: 23. CDR1 and CDR2 from the germline V gene are DFQATT and SNEGSKA (reference sequence). This CDR3 has 19 residues. MiXCR was run by TCRdb on the multiplex PCR reads, yielding one entry per CDR3 protein. Seen here are 50,000 to 75,000 distinct CDR3 sequences, roughly 59% observed once, and the top ten hold around a fifth. The gene calls are TRBV20-1 and TRBJ2-7, with 7 positions matching TRBD2. Material for sequencing was breast tumor tissue. The source is a female donor with breast cancer. Some clones in this sample may be carry-over from other donors' samples. The CDR3 sequence is CSARDVGGDSREQVAEQYF. The CDR3 region has the DNA TGCAGTGCTAGAGATGTAGGAGGGGACTCGCGGGAGCAGGTAGCCGAGCAGTACTTC.